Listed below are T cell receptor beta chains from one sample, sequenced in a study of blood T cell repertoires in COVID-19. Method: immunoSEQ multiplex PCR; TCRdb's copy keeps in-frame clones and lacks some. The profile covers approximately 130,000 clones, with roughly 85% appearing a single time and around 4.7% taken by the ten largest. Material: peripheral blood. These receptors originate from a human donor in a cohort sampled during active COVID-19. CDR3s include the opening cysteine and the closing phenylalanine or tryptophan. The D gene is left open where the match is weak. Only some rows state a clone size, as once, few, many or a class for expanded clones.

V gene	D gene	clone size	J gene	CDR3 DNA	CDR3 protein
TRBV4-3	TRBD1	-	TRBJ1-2	TGCGCCAGCAGCCAGTCGACAGGGGGCTACTATGGCTACACCTTC	CASSQSTGGYYGYTF
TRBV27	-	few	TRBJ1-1	TGTGCCAGCAGTCCCCATGTCCAGGGTGGAGCTTTCTTT	CASSPHVQGGAFF
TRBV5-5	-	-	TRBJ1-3	TGTGCCAGCAGCTTACAGGGACCCGGAAACACCATATATTTT	CASSLQGPGNTIYF
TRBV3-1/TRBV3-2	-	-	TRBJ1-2	TGTGCCAGCAGCGTAGCAGGGGTTGGCGGCTACACCTTC	CASSVAGVGGYTF
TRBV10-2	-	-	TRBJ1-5	TGCGCCAGCAGTATCGTGGGGGCGGGTCAGCCCCAGCATTTT	CASSIVGAGQPQHF
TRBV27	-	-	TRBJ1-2	TGTGCCAGCAGCCCTGATAGGGGGGGAGTGAGTGGCTACACCTTC	CASSPDRGGVSGYTF
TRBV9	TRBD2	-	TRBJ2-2	TGTGCCAGCAGCCCCGGACTAGCGGGGACCGGGGAGCTGTTTTTT	CASSPGLAGTGELFF
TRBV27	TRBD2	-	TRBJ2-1	TGTGCCAGCAGTCCCCTGTGGGAGGGGATCGATGAGCAGTTCTTC	CASSPLWEGIDEQFF
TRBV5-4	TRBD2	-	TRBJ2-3	TGTGCCAGCAGCCCGCGGGGGGCGGGAGATACGCAGTATTTT	CASSPRGAGDTQYF
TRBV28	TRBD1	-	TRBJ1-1	TGTGCCAGCAGTATGGCAGGGGGGCAGAACACTGAAGCTTTCTTT	CASSMAGGQNTEAFF
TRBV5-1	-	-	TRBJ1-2	TGCGCCAGCAGGCCATCAGGGAACTATGGCTACACCTTC	CASRPSGNYGYTF
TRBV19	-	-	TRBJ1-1	TGTGCCAGTAGTATAGGGGGCCCTGGGATCCCTGAAGCTTTCTTT	CASSIGGPGIPEAFF
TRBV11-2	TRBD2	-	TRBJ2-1	TGTGCCAGCAGCTTAGTGACGTCGGGGGGGGAGCAGTTCTTC	CASSLVTSGGEQFF
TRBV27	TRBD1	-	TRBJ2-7	TGTGCCAGCAGTCATCCCGGACAGGCCTCCTACGAGCAGTACTTC	CASSHPGQASYEQYF
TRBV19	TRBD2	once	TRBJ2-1	TGTGCCAGTAGTACCCTTAGCGGGGGGGAAAACAATGAGCAGTTCTTC	CASSTLSGGENNEQFF
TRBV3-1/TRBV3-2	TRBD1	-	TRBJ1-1	TGTGCCAGCAGTCGCGACAGGGGATACACTGAAGCTTTCTTT	CASSRDRGYTEAFF
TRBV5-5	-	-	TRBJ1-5	TGTGCCAGCAGCTTGGGCAGGGTGGGCAATCAGCCCCAGCATTTT	CASSLGRVGNQPQHF
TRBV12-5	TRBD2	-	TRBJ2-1	TGTGCTAGTGGCTATCTAGCGGGAGACTACAATGAGCAGTTCTTC	CASGYLAGDYNEQFF
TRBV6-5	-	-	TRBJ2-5	TGTGCCAGCAGTTCCTTAGAGCGGTACCAAGAGACCCAGTACTTC	CASSSLERYQETQYF
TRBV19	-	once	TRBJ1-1	TGTGCCAGTAGTACTACCCCCGGAGCAGGGCTCGAAGCTTTCTTT	CASSTTPGAGLEAFF
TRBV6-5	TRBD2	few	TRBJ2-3	TGTGCCAGCAGAGCGGGGGGGGCTTTAGATACGCAGTATTTT	CASRAGGALDTQYF
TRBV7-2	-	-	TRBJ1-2	TGTGCCAGCAGCTCACCCGCTAGCCCAGGCTACACCTTC	CASSSPASPGYTF
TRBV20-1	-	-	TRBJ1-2	TGCAGTGCTGAGGCAGTGGGCTACACCTTC	CSAEAVGYTF
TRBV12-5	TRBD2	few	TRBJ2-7	TGTGCTAGTGTTTGGGGGCCCGGGGGGGCCTACGAGCAGTACTTC	CASVWGPGGAYEQYF
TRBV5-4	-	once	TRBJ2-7	TGTGCCAGCAGCTTGCAAAAGTCCTTCGGGGAGCAGTACTTC	CASSLQKSFGEQYF
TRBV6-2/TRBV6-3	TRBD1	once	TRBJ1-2	TGTGCCAGCAGTTACTTTGGACAGGCCCTCTATGGCTACACCTTC	CASSYFGQALYGYTF
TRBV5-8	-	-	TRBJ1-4	TGTGCCAGCAGCTTGGACTTCTCGACAACTAATGAAAAACTGTTTTTT	CASSLDFSTTNEKLFF